This section outlines one T cell receptor (beta chain) sequence together with its context. The sample contains more than one DNA sequence encoding this CDR3. The protocol was immunoSEQ multiplex PCR, while the TCRdb copy is restricted to in-frame clones and leaves out a portion. This sample has about 480,000 clones, with 88% found just once. V shed 7 bases and J shed 1 base, with 6 bases lying between them. CDR3 length: 12 residues. Germline CDR1 is KGHDR and CDR2 is SFDVKD. This record belongs to a study of blood T cell repertoires in COVID-19. The sequencing sample was made of PBMCs or T cells enriched from blood (not recorded which). The genes are TRBV24-1 and TRBJ1-1, with D possibly being TRBD1 (5 bases). The receptor comes from a woman between 35 and 50 years old who had recovered from COVID-19. CDR3 bases: TGTGCCACCAGGGGGGGGAACACTGAAGCTTTCTTT. Translating it yields CATRGGNTEAFF.